Listed here is a single T cell receptor (beta chain). It has no known antigen specificity. No much larger clone exists at a distance of one base, and base qualities are not known. The data were obtained in a study of cytomegalovirus exposure and HLA in healthy donors (dated by TCRdb to 2016 to 2017). At the level of the whole study: According to an earlier analysis of 550 to 700 of the donors, about 180 million T cells yielded 120 million or so unique TCR beta sequences and 276 Gb of sequence data. Roughly 300 gigabases of sequencing data and roughly 90 million unique TCR sequences were included in an early release covering over 600 HLA-typed donors. Of the roughly 400 genotyped donors, around 81% fell in the genetic ancestry cluster associated with self-reported Caucasian donors. The study was designed to test whether signatures of past pathogen exposure could be identified by cataloging public T cell receptors. The study used immunosequencing to profile the T cell repertoires of more than 650 subjects and linked those repertoires to cytomegalovirus serostatus. In addition to the first cohort of roughly 700 subjects, a separate validation cohort of about 120 different subjects was used. The study combined high-throughput TCR immunosequencing, statistical association of individual TCRs with disease status, and machine learning to predict cytomegalovirus infection status. A later analysis re-analyzed previously published TCR beta repertoires from 600 to 850 donors and added high-resolution HLA genotyping to study TCR occurrence patterns. The later analysis used no new phenotypic data to find candidate immune exposures, relying instead on TCR beta sequences and their occurrence across donors. To decide whether each TCR beta V gene segment behaved as functional or pseudogenic, an earlier analysis of nearly 600 of the donors relied on high-throughput TCR beta sequencing. Donor age, sex, ethnicity and CMV serostatus were collected together with the repertoire data. A later genetic analysis took genome-wide SNP genotypes for about three fifths of the 666 donors and used that subset as a discovery cohort. All discovery cohort repertoires had been generated using a single sequencing platform. Both class I and class II loci were covered by HLA typing, at four-digit resolution. The number of donors typed differed by locus, with 629-630 for A, B, C, DRB1 and DQB1, roughly 520 for DQA1, 606 for DPA1, and some 440 for DPB1. Because of strong linkage in the cohort, four to six DR-DQ haplotypes were treated as single units for association and clustering. Among some 400 genotyped donors of the cohort, an average of roughly 230,000 unique TCR beta nucleotide sequences was sequenced per donor, of which about 19% were non-productive. Points the paper makes about the study in general: The study listed around 160 TCR beta chains as associated with cytomegalovirus. V-gene and J-gene trimming of TCR beta chains was associated with a missense DCLRE1C variant in a later genetic analysis, and the association was replicated in an independent cohort. A cluster of highly shared sequence variants was judged likely to be a technical artifact of the sequencing pipeline. Cytomegalovirus status was reported to be diagnosed by the classifier with high specificity and sensitivity in both the original and validation cohorts. Correlated functional status among segregating V segments might reflect linkage disequilibrium, but an unknown experimental factor could not be ruled out. An earlier analysis of 587 of the donors showed that most TCR beta V segments appeared in productive rearrangements either about 87% or about 30% of the time, which broadly matched IMGT annotations. A further reported finding was that TCR beta sequences accurately predicted the HLA-A and HLA-B alleles for most subjects in the first cohort. Across donors, most TCR sequences were observed very rarely, whereas some public TCRs were present in many individuals. Three of the identified cytomegalovirus-associated TCR beta chains were confirmed in vitro to be specific for cytomegalovirus antigens. Some IMGT-functional V segments, including TRBV6-2 and TRBV6-3, could not be told apart with the 87-base-pair reads, so those segments were excluded. In a later analysis, HLA-associated TCR beta chains showed more clonal expansion and lower generation probabilities than non-associated chains that were equally common. According to a later genetic analysis, donors in an Asian-associated ancestry cluster had fewer N-insertions in productive TCRs than the approximately 650-donor mean. This cohort had only TCR beta chains sequenced, and the lack of alpha or paired-chain data limited which features could be detected. Because HLA typing was unavailable for some donors at each locus, only the typed subset was used in association tests. According to a later analysis, TCR association rates differed among HLA loci, with DRB1 alleles showing the most associated TCRs and HLA-C alleles showing the fewest. When HLA alleles, especially DR and DQ, strongly co-occurred, attributing TCR associations to individual alleles was difficult. In a later analysis, several top co-occurrence clusters were reported to appear linked to parvovirus B19, influenza, CMV and Epstein-Barr virus. Because counts were too low, around 17 rarely observed V segments, including chromosome 9 orphons, were left out of the earlier analysis of about 500 of the donors. A later analysis found that most CMV-associated TCR beta chains appeared HLA-restricted, with HLA associations seemingly driven largely by CMV exposure. The authors suggested that the approach could potentially be generalized to other disease states and immunological phenotypes. Sequencing depth was assumed to be roughly uniform across donors in the presence/absence analyses, though that assumption may not hold. Specific HLA alleles were associated with roughly 17,000 TCR beta sequences at a false discovery rate of 0.05 in a later analysis. The only immune exposure information available for the cohort was CMV serostatus.

The cohort consisted of fewer than 700 healthy bone marrow donors. At the time of sampling, every cohort member was nominally healthy, though immune exposures that went unrecorded were likely present. The donor tested CMV seropositive, placing the donor among the roughly 300 seropositive members of the cohort. Every donor gave a peripheral blood sample, and the peripheral blood mononuclear cells from that sample were used for TCR beta sequencing. Genomic DNA extraction from the blood cell samples was performed with the Qiagen DNeasy Blood Extraction Kit. Counted from cysteine to phenylalanine, this CDR3 has 16 amino acids. The kept DNA is CDR3 alone, 48 bases in frame from the first base. As encoded in the germline V gene, CDR1 is MRHNA while CDR2 is SNTAGT. At the junction V is shortened by 3 bases and J by 4 bases; bases outside the gene matches: 10. The method was the immunoSEQ multiplex PCR assay. For the multiplex PCR, a mixture combining 60 forward primers for TCR Vbeta segments and 13 reverse primers for TCR Jbeta segments was used. The CDR3 region of rearranged TCR beta genes was amplified from genomic DNA by a multiplex PCR assay. The Illumina HiSeq System was used to sequence the amplified TCR beta libraries as 87-base-pair reads. Turning to the authors' computational methods: In a later analysis, 77 million or so unique TCR beta chains were counted across the roughly 700 repertoires, and approximately 9.9 million of these chains were shared by at least two donors. Raw reads were error-corrected and collapsed into unique sequences by a nearest-neighbor algorithm in which closely related sequences were merged to remove PCR and sequencing errors. V, D and J gene segments were assigned by aligning CDR3 sequences to IMGT reference sequences. For a sequence to be retained, a match of at least six nucleotides to both a V gene segment and a J gene segment was required. A rearrangement counted as productive if the CDR3 had no stop codons and remained in frame with V and J, and every other rearrangement counted as non-productive. CDR3 was defined according to IMGT convention as the region running from the second conserved V-encoded cysteine to the conserved J-encoded phenylalanine. In an earlier analysis of more than 550 of the donors, sequences lacking an unambiguous match to a single V gene segment were excluded. An earlier analysis of around 600 of the donors classified V segments as functional when productive rearrangements were above 56.7% and as segregating when the standard deviation between donors was above 5%. A statistical classification framework was built for diagnosing cytomegalovirus status from the catalog of TCR beta chain sequences. A later analysis assigned V and J genes by comparing TCR nucleotide sequences with IMGT/GENE-DB human TR gene sequences. In a later analysis, CDR3 sequences and most-parsimonious VDJ recombination scenarios were assigned using the TCRdist pipeline. In a later analysis, each TCR beta chain was defined by its CDR3 amino acid sequence together with its V-gene family, and reads without a unique V-gene family were excluded. As a way to deal with suspected cross-contamination and a sequencing artifact, a later analysis dropped 450 to 600 nucleotide sequences that were highly shared and had low generation probability. For each public chain, a later analysis derived a clonal expansion index from normalized ranks of inferred template counts within each repertoire. Generation probabilities in a later analysis came from a VDJ recombination model fitted to out-of-frame rearrangements, and those results were checked against IGoR. Hypergeometric tests were used in a later analysis to score TCR-TCR, TCR-HLA and TCR-CMV co-occurrence, with a repertoire-size bias correction applied to the TCR pairs. False discovery rates were estimated in a later analysis by permuting HLA or CMV assignments 20 times. In a later analysis, co-occurring TCRs were grouped with DBSCAN, and TCRdist sequence similarity was added when clustering was performed within HLA-allele-positive subsets. Co-occurrence clustering excluded repertoires with fewer than 30,000 or more than 120,000 public chains, plus five with anomalous nucleotide sharing. As stored in TCRdb, this immuneACCESS dataset retains in-frame rearrangements with V and J assigned. A fraction of the clones does not appear; measured against another copy, unresolved V genes explain less than half of the discrepancy, and the remainder lacks a known reason. From that table come the V and J calls and clone size; the DNA was used to work out D and trimming. This sample gives around 92,000 clones in total; 65% to 85% of them show up just once. The leading ten clones occupy approximately 1.3% of the sample.

Source material: PBMCs. The receptor's source is a girl aged 2-9 years in good health and CMV-seropositive. The rearranged chain carries TRBV6-4 and TRBJ2-3; TRBD2 lines up with 7 middle nucleotides. The CDR3 has the sequence CASSEGPGGVADTQYF. At the DNA level, the sequence is TGTGCCAGCAGTGAGGGTCCGGGAGGCGTAGCAGATACGCAGTATTTT.